The rows below give T cell receptor beta chains drawn from one sample of a study of PD-L1 blockade in urothelial cancer. This table comes from immunoSEQ multiplex PCR, and its TCRdb copy is limited to in-frame clones, with some not included. The sample lists roughly 45,000 clones, around 89% occurring once. The input for sequencing was PBMCs, taken around atezolizumab (anti-PD-L1) treatment. The receptors stem from a woman aged 60-70 years with urothelial cancer. CDR3s include the opening cysteine and the closing phenylalanine or tryptophan. D genes are given only for firm matches. Size is omitted from some rows. Given values are once, few, many or a class for expanded clones.

v_gene	abundance	j_gene	d_gene	CDR3nt	CDR3aa
TRBV7-8	.	TRBJ2-2	TRBD1	TGTGCCAGCAGCTTAGCGTGGGACAGCAACACCGGGGAGCTGTTTTTT	CASSLAWDSNTGELFF
TRBV7-2	.	TRBJ2-3	.	TGTGCCAGCAGCGGACAACCCACAGATACGCAGTATTTT	CASSGQPTDTQYF
TRBV15	.	TRBJ2-3	.	TGTGCCACCAGCAGAGCCCCTACAGATACGCAGTATTTT	CATSRAPTDTQYF
TRBV10-3	.	TRBJ2-7	TRBD1	TGTGCCTCACTTCCCGGGACAGGGGTTCGATCCAGCTACGAGCAGTACTTC	CASLPGTGVRSSYEQYF
TRBV2	.	TRBJ2-6	.	TGTGCCAGCAGTGAGGACAATTACTCTGGGGCCAACGTCCTGACTTTC	CASSEDNYSGANVLTF
TRBV4-2	.	TRBJ1-5	.	TGTGCCAGCAGTCCTCTGGGCGCTCAGCCCCAGCATTTT	CASSPLGAQPQHF
TRBV7-8	.	TRBJ2-3	TRBD2	TGTGCCAGCAGCCCAACCGGGGGGGTCGGCACAGATACGCAGTATTTT	CASSPTGGVGTDTQYF
TRBV18	.	TRBJ1-3	.	TGTGCCAGCTCACCACAGGGGGTACCCTCTGGAAACACCATATATTTT	CASSPQGVPSGNTIYF
TRBV11-2	.	TRBJ2-7	TRBD1	TGTGCCAGCAGCAGCCGGGACAGGGGAGGTTGGGGCTCCTACGAGCAGTACTTC	CASSSRDRGGWGSYEQYF
TRBV15	.	TRBJ2-3	.	TGTGCCACCAGCGGATGGGAGGGGGGCACAGATACGCAGTATTTT	CATSGWEGGTDTQYF
TRBV7-2	.	TRBJ2-1	TRBD2	TGTGCCAGCAGTATAGCGGGAGACGATGAGCAGTTCTTC	CASSIAGDDEQFF
TRBV5-1	once	TRBJ1-5	TRBD1	TGCGCCAGCAGCTCCGGGACAGAGAATCAGCCCCAGCATTTT	CASSSGTENQPQHF
TRBV5-1	.	TRBJ2-7	.	TGCGCCAGCAGCTTGGACAGGGGAGGTAACGAGCAGTACTTC	CASSLDRGGNEQYF
TRBV2	.	TRBJ2-1	.	TGTGCCAGCTCCCGTCCCTTCGAGCAGTTCTTC	CASSRPFEQFF
TRBV29-1	.	TRBJ2-7	TRBD2	TGCAGCGTTGCCCGGACTAGCGGGGCTTACGAGCAGTACTTC	CSVARTSGAYEQYF
TRBV9	.	TRBJ2-1	TRBD2	TGTGCCAGCAGCGTAGTCCCTAGCGGGGGGATCTCCGGCAATGAGCAGTTCTTC	CASSVVPSGGISGNEQFF
TRBV7-9	.	TRBJ1-6	.	TGTGCCAGCAGCGTAGGATCGAGGGAATCACCCCTCCACTTT	CASSVGSRESPLHF
TRBV6-5	.	TRBJ1-6	.	TGTGCCAGCAGCGGGGACTATAATTCACCCCTCCACTTT	CASSGDYNSPLHF
TRBV28	few	TRBJ1-5	.	TGTGCCGCGGGCGGTAATAGCAATCAGCCCCAGCATTTT	CAAGGNSNQPQHF
TRBV5-1	.	TRBJ2-7	.	TGCGCCAGCAGCTTGACTTTTTTAATCTACGAGCAGTACTTC	CASSLTFLIYEQYF
TRBV10-3	once	TRBJ2-7	.	TGTGCCATCAGTGCTTACGAAGGGGGTTACGAGCAGTACTTC	CAISAYEGGYEQYF
TRBV7-6	.	TRBJ2-3	.	TGTGCCAGCAGCTTAGGTATGGGGAAGGGGACAGATACGCAGTATTTT	CASSLGMGKGTDTQYF
TRBV19	.	TRBJ2-3	.	TGTGCCAGTAGCCTGGCAGGGTACACAGATACGCAGTATTTT	CASSLAGYTDTQYF
TRBV27	few	TRBJ1-5	TRBD1	TGTGCCAGCAGCAATGGACAGGGGTACTATCAGCCCCAGCATTTT	CASSNGQGYYQPQHF
TRBV19	.	TRBJ1-4	.	TGTGCCAGTAGTATAGTCTGGGGTTCTCGAGGGGAAAAACTGTTTTTT	CASSIVWGSRGEKLFF
TRBV18	.	TRBJ2-2	.	TGTGCCAGCTCACCACTAGCGAACACCGGGGAGCTGTTTTTT	CASSPLANTGELFF
TRBV7-8	.	TRBJ2-3	TRBD2	TGTGCCAGCAGCAAAATAAGCGGGAGAGGCACAGATACGCAGTATTTT	CASSKISGRGTDTQYF
TRBV6-5	.	TRBJ1-2	.	TGTGCCAGCAGTTCCACCAGGGTGGATGGCTACACCTTC	CASSSTRVDGYTF
TRBV11-2	.	TRBJ2-1	TRBD2	TGTGCCAGCAGCTGGGGGGGGAGCGGTTACTACAATGAGCAGTTCTTC	CASSWGGSGYYNEQFF
TRBV7-7	once	TRBJ2-7	TRBD1	TGTGCCAGCAGCTTGACCCGGGACAGGGGGACTCATTACGAGCAGTACTTC	CASSLTRDRGTHYEQYF
TRBV7-9	.	TRBJ2-1	.	TGTGCCAGCAGCTTAGAAACAACTAGGAGAAATGAGCAGTTCTTC	CASSLETTRRNEQFF
TRBV6-5	.	TRBJ2-3	TRBD1	TGTGCCAGCAGTTCCCAGGGGGTGGATACGCAGTATTTT	CASSSQGVDTQYF
TRBV5-6	.	TRBJ2-3	.	TGTGCCAGCAGCCCGTTGGCGGGAAGCACAGATACGCAGTATTTT	CASSPLAGSTDTQYF
TRBV30	.	TRBJ2-2	TRBD1	TGTGCCTGGGGTTGGACAGGTCAGGGCACCGGGGAGCTGTTTTTT	CAWGWTGQGTGELFF
TRBV9	.	TRBJ2-5	TRBD1	TGTGCCAGCAGCGTTGGGACAGGGTCTGGCCAAGAGACCCAGTACTTC	CASSVGTGSGQETQYF
TRBV19	.	TRBJ1-4	.	TGTGCCAGTAGTACATCCCGGGGTGAAAATGAAAAACTGTTTTTT	CASSTSRGENEKLFF
TRBV10-3	.	TRBJ1-2	.	TGTGCCATCAGTGAGTCGCCGGTCATCGCCGCTGGCTACACCTTC	CAISESPVIAAGYTF